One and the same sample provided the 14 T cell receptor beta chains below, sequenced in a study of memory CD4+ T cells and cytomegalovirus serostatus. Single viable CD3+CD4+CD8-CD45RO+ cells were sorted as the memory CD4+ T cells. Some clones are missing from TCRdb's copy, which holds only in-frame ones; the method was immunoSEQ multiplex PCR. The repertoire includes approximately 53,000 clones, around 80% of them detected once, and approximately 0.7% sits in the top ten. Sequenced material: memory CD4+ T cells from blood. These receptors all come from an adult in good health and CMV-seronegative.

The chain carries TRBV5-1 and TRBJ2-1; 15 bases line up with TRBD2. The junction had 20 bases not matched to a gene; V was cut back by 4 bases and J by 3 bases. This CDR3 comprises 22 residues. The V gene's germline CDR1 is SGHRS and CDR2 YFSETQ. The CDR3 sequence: CASSSDFSRGGLAGGHYNEQFF. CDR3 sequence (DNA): TGCGCCAGCAGCAGCGACTTCTCCAGGGGCGGACTAGCGGGAGGGCACTACAATGAGCAGTTCTTC.

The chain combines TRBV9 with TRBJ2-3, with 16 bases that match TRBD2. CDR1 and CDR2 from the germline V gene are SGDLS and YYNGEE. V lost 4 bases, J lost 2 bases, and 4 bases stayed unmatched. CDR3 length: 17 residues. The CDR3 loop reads CASSPGLAGGITDTQYF. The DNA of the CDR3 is TGTGCCAGCAGCCCGGGACTAGCGGGAGGGATCACAGATACGCAGTATTTT.

The CDR3 sequence is CASSDQIGQGKQFF. The CDR3 DNA reads as TGTGCCAGCAGTGATCAGATCGGACAGGGCAAGCAGTTCTTC. V gene TRBV25-1 combines with J gene TRBJ2-1; 8 bases agree with TRBD1. Germline CDR1 is MGHDK and CDR2 is SYGVNS. Unmatched junction bases numbered 9, after V lost 3 bases and J lost 11 bases. This CDR3 has 14 residues.

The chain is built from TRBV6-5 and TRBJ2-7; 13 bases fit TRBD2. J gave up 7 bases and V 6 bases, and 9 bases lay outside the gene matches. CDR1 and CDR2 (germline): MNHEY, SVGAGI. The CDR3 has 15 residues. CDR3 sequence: CASRAGLAGVSEQYF. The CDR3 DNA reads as TGTGCCAGCAGGGCCGGACTAGCGGGAGTGTCAGAGCAGTACTTC.

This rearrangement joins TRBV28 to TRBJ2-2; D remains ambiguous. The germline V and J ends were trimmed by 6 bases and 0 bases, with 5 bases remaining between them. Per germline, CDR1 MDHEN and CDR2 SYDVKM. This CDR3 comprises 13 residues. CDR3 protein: CASRISNTGELFF. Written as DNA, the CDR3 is TGTGCCAGCAGGATATCGAACACCGGGGAGCTGTTTTTT.

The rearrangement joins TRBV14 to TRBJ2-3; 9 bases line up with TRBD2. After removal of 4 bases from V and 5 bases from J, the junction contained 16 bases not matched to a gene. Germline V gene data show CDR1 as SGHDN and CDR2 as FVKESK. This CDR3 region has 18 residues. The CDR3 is CASSLGGLLGLARDTQYF. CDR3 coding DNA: TGTGCCAGCAGCCTGGGGGGACTTCTCGGACTAGCGAGAGATACGCAGTATTTT.

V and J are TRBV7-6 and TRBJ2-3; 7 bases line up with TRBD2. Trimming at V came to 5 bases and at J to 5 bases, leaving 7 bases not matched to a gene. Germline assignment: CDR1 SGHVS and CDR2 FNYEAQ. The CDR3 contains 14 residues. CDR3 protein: CASSLTSERDTQYF. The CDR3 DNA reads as TGTGCCAGCAGCCTAACTAGCGAACGAGATACGCAGTATTTT.

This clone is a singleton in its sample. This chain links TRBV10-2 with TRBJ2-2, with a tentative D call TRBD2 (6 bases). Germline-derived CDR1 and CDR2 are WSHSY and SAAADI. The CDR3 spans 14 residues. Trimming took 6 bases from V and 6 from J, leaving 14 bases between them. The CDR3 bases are TGCGCCAGCAGCCCTACTAGCTCCCCCGGGGAGCTGTTTTTT. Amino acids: CASSPTSSPGELFF.

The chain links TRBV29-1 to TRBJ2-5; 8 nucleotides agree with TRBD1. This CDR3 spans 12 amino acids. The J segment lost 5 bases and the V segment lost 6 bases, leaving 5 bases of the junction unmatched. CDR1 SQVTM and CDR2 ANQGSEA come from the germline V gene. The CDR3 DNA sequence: TGCAGCGTCTCAGGGGGCGCGGAGACCCAGTACTTC. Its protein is CSVSGGAETQYF. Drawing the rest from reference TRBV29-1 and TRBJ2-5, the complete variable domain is SAVISQKPSRDICQRGTSLTIQCQVDSQVTMMFWYRQQPGQSLTLIATANQGSEATYESGFVIDKFPISRPNLTFSTLTVSNMSPEDSSIYLCSVSGGAETQYFGPGTRLLVL.

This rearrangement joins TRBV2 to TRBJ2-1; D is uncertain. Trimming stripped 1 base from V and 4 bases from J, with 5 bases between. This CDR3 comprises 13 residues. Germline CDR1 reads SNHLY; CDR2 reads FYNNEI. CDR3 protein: CASSEVPYNEQFF. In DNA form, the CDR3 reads TGTGCCAGCAGTGAAGTACCTTACAATGAGCAGTTCTTC.

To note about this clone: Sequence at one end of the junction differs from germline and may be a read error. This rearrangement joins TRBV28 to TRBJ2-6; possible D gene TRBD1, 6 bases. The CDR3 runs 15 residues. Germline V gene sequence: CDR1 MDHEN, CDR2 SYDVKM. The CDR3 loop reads CAGSRTTGRANVLTF. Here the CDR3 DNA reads TGTGCCGGCAGTCGAACTACAGGGCGGGCCAACGTCCTGACTTTC.

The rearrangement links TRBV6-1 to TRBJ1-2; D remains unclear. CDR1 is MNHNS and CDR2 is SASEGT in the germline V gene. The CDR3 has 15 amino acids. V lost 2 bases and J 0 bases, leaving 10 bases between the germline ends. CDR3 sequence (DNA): TGTGCCAGCAGTGAATCGGCTCAACCTAACTATGGCTACACCTTC. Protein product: CASSESAQPNYGYTF.

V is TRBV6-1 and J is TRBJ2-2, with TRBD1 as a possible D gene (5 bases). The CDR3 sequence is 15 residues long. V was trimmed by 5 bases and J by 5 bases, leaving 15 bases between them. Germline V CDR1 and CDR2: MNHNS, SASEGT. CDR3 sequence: CASSMTVKGTGELFF. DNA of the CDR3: TGTGCCAGCAGTATGACAGTGAAAGGGACCGGGGAGCTGTTTTTT.

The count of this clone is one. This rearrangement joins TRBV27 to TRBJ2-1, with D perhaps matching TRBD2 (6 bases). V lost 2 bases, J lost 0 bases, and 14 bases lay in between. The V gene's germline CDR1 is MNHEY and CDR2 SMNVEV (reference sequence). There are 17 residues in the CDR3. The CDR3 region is CASSLRASASSYNEQFF. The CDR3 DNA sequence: TGTGCCAGCAGTTTAAGGGCTAGCGCCAGCTCCTACAATGAGCAGTTCTTC.